This TCR beta chain was sequenced for a study of technical replicates of blood from a few donors. The CDR3 runs 15 residues. The germline V gene has CDR1 SGHTA and CDR2 FQGNSA. The germline V and J ends were trimmed by 4 bases and 0 bases, with 10 bases remaining between them. This clone was recorded only once. Some clones are missing from TCRdb's copy, which holds only in-frame ones; the method was immunoSEQ multiplex PCR. The sample has roughly 80,000 clones; under 95% are singletons. This chain uses TRBV7-2 with TRBJ2-4; D not resolved. The specimen was T cells isolated from PBMCs. The origin of this receptor is a human donor in good health. CDR3 residues: CASSSVALAKNIQYF. In DNA form, the CDR3 reads TGTGCCAGCAGCTCCGTGGCTCTAGCCAAAAACATTCAGTACTTC.